This T cell receptor beta chain came from a study of T cell responses to AZD1222 COVID-19 vaccine. The assay was immunoSEQ multiplex PCR, and TCRdb's table has in-frame clones only and misses some. This repertoire shows around 220,000 clones, around 94% found once; its top ten account for 1.7%. V lost 4 bases, J lost 5 bases, and 16 bases lay in between. Germline V gene lookup returns CDR1 SGHNT and CDR2 YYREEE (reference sequence). The length of the CDR3 is 15 residues. The input for sequencing was peripheral blood, taken 28 days after the second dose of the MenACWY control vaccine. This TCR derives from an adult who received the MenACWY meningococcal vaccine as a control. This chain joins TRBV5-4 and TRBJ2-1; TRBD2 might be the D (6 bases). The CDR3 region is CASSDPRTINNEQFF. For the CDR3, the DNA is TGTGCCAGCAGCGACCCACGGACTATCAACAATGAGCAGTTCTTC.